This passage covers 2 T cell receptor beta chains from one sample sequenced in a study of blood T cell repertoires in COVID-19. Sequenced by immunoSEQ multiplex PCR; TCRdb stores in-frame clones only, minus some. The sample includes some 150,000 clones, around 90% of them seen just once. Sequenced: peripheral blood. These receptors came from a woman aged 45-59 years with acute or convalescent COVID-19.

This clone was detected a few times. The V call is TRBV5-1, the J call TRBJ2-7; D perhaps matches TRBD2 (6 bases). Trimming removed 4 bases at V and 3 bases at J, with 14 bases between. The CDR3 length is 14 residues. Per the germline V gene, CDR1 is SGHRS and CDR2 is YFSETQ. The CDR3 is CASSRDRGSYEQYF. The CDR3 nucleotides are TGCGCCAGCAGCCGGGATCGGGGGAGCTACGAGCAGTACTTC.

The chain has TRBV11-3 and TRBJ2-2; 9 bases fit TRBD1. Germline-derived CDR1 and CDR2 are SGHNT and YENEEA. This CDR3 has 15 amino acids. V was clipped by 6 bases and J by 5 bases; unmatched bases: 7. The CDR3 sequence: CASRPGQGNTGELFF. The CDR3 nucleotides read TGTGCCAGCAGGCCGGGACAGGGCAATACCGGGGAGCTGTTTTTT.